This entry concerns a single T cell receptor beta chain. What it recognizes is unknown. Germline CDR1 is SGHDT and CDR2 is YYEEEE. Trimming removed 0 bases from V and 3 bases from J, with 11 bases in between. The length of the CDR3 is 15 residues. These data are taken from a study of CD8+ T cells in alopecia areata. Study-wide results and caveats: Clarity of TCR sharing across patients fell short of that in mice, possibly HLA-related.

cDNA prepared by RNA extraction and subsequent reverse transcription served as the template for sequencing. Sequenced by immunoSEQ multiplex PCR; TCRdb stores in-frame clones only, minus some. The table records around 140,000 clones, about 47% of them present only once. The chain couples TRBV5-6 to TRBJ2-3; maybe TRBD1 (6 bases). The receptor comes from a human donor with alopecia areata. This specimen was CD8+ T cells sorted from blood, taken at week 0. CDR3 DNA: TGTGCCAGCAGCTTGGAAGACAGGTGGACAGATACGCAGTATTTT. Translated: CASSLEDRWTDTQYF.